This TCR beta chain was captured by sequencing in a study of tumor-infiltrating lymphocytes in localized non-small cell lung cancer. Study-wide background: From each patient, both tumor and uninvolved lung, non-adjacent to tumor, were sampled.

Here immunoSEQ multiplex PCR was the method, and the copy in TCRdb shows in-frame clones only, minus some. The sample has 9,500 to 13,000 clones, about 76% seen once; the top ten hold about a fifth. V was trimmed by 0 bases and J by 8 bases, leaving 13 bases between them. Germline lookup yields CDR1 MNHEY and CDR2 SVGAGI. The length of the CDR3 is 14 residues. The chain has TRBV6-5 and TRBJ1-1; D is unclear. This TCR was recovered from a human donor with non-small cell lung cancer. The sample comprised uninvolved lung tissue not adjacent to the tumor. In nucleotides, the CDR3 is TGTGCCAGCAGTTACTCGTATTACGGCCTCGAAGCTTTCTTT. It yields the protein CASSYSYYGLEAFF.